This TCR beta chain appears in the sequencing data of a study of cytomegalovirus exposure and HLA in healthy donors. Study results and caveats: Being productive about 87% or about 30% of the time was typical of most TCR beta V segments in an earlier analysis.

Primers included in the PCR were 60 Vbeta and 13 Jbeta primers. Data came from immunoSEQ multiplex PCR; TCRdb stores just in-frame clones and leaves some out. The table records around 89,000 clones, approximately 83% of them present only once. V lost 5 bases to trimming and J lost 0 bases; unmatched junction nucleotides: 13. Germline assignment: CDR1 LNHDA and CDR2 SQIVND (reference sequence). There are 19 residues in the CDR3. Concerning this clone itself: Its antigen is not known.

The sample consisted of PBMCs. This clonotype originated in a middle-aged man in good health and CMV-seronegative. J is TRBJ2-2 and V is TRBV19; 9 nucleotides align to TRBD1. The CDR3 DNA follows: TGTGCCAGTAGTTCTCCGGGACAGGGTCCGAAAGCGAACACCGGGGAGCTGTTTTTT. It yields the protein CASSSPGQGPKANTGELFF.